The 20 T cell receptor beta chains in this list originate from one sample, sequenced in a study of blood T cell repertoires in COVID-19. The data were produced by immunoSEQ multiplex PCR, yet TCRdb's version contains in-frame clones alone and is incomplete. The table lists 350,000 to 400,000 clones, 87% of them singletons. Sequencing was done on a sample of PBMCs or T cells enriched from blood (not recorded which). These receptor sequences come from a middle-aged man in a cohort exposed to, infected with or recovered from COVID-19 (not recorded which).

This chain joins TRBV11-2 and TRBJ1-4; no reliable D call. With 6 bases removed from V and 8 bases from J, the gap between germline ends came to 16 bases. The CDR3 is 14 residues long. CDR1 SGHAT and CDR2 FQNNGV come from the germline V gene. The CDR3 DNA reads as TGTGCCAGCAGGAAGACGGAAAGAGGAGAAAAACTGTTTTTT. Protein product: CASRKTERGEKLFF.

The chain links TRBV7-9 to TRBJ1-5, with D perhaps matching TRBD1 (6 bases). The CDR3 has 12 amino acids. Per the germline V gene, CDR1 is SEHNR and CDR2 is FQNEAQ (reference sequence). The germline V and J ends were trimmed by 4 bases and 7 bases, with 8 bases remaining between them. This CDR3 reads CASSSGEQPQHF. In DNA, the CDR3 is TGTGCCAGCAGCTCAGGGGAGCAGCCCCAGCATTTT.

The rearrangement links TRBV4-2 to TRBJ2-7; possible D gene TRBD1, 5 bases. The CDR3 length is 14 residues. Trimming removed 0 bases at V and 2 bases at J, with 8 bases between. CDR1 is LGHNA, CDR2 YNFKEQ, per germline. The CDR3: CASSQDDSPYEQYF. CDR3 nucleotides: TGTGCCAGCAGCCAAGATGACAGCCCCTACGAGCAGTACTTC.

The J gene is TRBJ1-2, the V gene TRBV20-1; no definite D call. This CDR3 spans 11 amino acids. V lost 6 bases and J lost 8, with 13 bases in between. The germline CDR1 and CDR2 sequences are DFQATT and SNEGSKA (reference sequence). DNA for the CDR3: TGCAGTGCCCGGGAACCAAAGGGCTACACCTTC. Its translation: CSAREPKGYTF.

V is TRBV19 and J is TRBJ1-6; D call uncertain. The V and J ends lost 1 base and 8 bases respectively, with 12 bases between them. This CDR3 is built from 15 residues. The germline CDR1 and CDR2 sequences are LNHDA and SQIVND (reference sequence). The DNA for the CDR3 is TGTGCCAGTAGTATAGGTGGAGGGATGGATTCACCCCTCCACTTT. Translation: CASSIGGGMDSPLHF.

The CDR3 nucleotides are TGCAGTGCACTATTTAATGAAAAACTGTTTTTT. Its translation: CSALFNEKLFF. The rearrangement uses TRBV20-1 and TRBJ1-4; D gene ambiguous. CDR1 DFQATT and CDR2 SNEGSKA come from the germline V gene (reference sequence). The CDR3 consists of 11 residues. V was shortened by 6 bases and J by 4 bases, with 6 bases between the two germline ends.

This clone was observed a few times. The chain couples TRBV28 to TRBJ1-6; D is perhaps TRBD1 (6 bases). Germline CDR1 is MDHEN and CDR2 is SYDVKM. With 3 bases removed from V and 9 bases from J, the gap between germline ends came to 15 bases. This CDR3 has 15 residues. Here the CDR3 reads CASSFRPTGISPLHF. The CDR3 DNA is TGTGCCAGCAGTTTTAGGCCGACAGGCATTTCACCCCTCCACTTT.

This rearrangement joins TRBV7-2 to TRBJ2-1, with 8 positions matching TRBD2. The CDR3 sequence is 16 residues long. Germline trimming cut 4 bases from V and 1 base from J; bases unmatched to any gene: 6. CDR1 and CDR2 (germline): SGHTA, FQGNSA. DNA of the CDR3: TGTGCCAGCAGCTCGTATAGCGGGGCATCCTACAATGAGCAGTTCTTC. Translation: CASSSYSGASYNEQFF.

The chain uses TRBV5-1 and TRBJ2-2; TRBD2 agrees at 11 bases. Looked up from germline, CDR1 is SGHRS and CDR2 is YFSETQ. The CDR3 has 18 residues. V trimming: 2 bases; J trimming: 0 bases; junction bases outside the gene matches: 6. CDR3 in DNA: TGCGCCAGCAGCTTATTTATAGCGGGAGGGGCGAACACCGGGGAGCTGTTTTTT. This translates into CASSLFIAGGANTGELFF.

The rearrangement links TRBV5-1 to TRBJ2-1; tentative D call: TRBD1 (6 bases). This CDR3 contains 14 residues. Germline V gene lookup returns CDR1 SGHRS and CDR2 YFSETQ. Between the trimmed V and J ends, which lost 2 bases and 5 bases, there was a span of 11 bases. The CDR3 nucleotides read TGCGCCAGCAGCTTACAGGGTTTTGACAATGAGCAGTTCTTC. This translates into CASSLQGFDNEQFF.

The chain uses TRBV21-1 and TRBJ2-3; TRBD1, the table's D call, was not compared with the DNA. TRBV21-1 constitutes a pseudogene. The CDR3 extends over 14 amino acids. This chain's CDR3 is CASSRQDATDTQYF. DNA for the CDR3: TGTGCCAGCAGCAGACAGGACGCCACAGATACGCAGTATTTT.

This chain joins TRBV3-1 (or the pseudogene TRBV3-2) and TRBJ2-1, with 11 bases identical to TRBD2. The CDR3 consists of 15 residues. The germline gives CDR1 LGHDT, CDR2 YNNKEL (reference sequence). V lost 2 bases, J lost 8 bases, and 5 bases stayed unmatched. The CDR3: CASSQTSGSRDEQFF. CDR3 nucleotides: TGTGCCAGCAGCCAAACTAGCGGGAGTAGGGATGAGCAGTTCTTC.

In DNA form, the CDR3 reads TGCGCCAGCAGCTTGACAGGAGCTGGAAACACCATATATTTT. This sequence encodes CASSLTGAGNTIYF. The chain joins TRBV5-1 to TRBJ1-3; the D gene is possibly TRBD1 (5 bases). Per germline, CDR1 SGHRS and CDR2 YFSETQ. V was shortened by 1 base and J by 2 bases, with 7 bases between the two germline ends. The CDR3 runs to 14 residues.

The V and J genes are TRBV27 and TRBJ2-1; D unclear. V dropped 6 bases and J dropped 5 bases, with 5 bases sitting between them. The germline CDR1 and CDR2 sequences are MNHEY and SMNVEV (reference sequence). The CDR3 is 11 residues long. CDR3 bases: TGTGCCAGCAGAAGCCACAATGAGCAGTTCTTC. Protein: CASRSHNEQFF.

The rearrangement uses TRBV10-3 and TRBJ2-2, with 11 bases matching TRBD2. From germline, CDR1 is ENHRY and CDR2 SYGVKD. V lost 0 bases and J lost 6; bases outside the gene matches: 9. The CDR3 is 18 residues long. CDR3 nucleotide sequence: TGTGCCATCAGTGAGTCAGCCGCACTAGCGGGAGAACCCGGGGAGCTGTTTTTT. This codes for CAISESAALAGEPGELFF.

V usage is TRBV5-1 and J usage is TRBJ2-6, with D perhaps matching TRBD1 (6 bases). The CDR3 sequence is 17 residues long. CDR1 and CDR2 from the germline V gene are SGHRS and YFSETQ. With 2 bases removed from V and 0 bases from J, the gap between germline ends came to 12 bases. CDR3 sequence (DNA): TGCGCCAGCAGCTTACAGACAGGTGCCTCTGGGGCCAACGTCCTGACTTTC. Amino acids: CASSLQTGASGANVLTF. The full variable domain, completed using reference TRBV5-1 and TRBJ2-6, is KAGVTQTPRYLIKTRGQQVTLSCSPISGHRSVSWYQQTPGQGLQFLFEYFSETQRNKGNFPGRFSGRQFSNSRSEMNVSTLELGDSALYLCASSLQTGASGANVLTFGAGSRLTVL.

CDR3 in DNA: TGCGCCAGCAGCTTGTCGGGGACAGGCCATGGCTACACCTTC. Encoded protein: CASSLSGTGHGYTF. The chain combines TRBV5-1 with TRBJ1-2; 8 bases align to TRBD1. This CDR3 has 14 amino acids. V lost 1 base, J lost 6 bases, and 5 bases stayed unmatched. Looked up from germline, CDR1 is SGHRS and CDR2 is YFSETQ. The variable domain in full, completed from reference TRBV5-1 and TRBJ1-2, reads KAGVTQTPRYLIKTRGQQVTLSCSPISGHRSVSWYQQTPGQGLQFLFEYFSETQRNKGNFPGRFSGRQFSNSRSEMNVSTLELGDSALYLCASSLSGTGHGYTFGSGTRLTVV.

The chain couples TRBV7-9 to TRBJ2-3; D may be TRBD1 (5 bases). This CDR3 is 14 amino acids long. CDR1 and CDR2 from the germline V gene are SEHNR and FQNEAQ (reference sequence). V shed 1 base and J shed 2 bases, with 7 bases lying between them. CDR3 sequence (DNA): TGTGCCAGCAGCTTAGAGGGGCTCACAGATACGCAGTATTTT. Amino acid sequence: CASSLEGLTDTQYF.

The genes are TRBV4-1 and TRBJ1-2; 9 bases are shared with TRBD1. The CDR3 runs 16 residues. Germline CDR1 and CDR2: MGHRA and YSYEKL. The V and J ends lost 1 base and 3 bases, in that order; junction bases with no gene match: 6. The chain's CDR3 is CASSQVGTGRDYGYTF. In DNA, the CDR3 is TGCGCCAGCAGCCAAGTGGGGACAGGGAGGGACTATGGCTACACCTTC.

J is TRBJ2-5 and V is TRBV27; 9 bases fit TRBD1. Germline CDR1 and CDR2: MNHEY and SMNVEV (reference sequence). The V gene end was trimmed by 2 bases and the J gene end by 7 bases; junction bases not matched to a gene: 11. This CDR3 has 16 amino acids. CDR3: CASSLPPGQGRGTQYF. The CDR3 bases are TGTGCCAGCAGTTTACCCCCGGGACAGGGCAGAGGGACCCAGTACTTC.